Detailed here is one T cell receptor (beta chain). Germline V lookup: CDR1 SGHRS, CDR2 YFSETQ. The length of the CDR3 is 15 residues. Losses at the gene ends were 4 bases for V and 10 bases for J; bases not matched to a gene: 9. These data belong to a study of blood T cell repertoires in COVID-19. For the study at large: Spain, Italy and the United States supplied samples that represented acute and convalescent COVID-19. PBMCs, B-cell-depleted T cells, or T cells were the source of the cDNA or gDNA that made up the material.

In the study's own analysis: Estimation of nucleated cell counts was performed using reference gene primer amplification. Profiling relied on immunoSEQ multiplex PCR, and the TCRdb table lists in-frame clones only, not all of them. The V and J calls and clone size were taken over from that table, and D and trimming were inferred from the DNA. Of just over 95,000 clones in the sample, 75% to 95% were seen once. The sequencing input was peripheral blood. The chain carries TRBV5-1 and TRBJ2-1; 12 nucleotides align to TRBD1. This TCR was sampled from a man in his sixties with acute or convalescent COVID-19. DNA for the CDR3: TGCGCCAGCAGCGGGGCCGGGACAGGGGGCCGGGAGCAGTTCTTC. Protein product: CASSGAGTGGREQFF. The full variable domain, its missing parts supplied by reference TRBV5-1 and TRBJ2-1, is KAGVTQTPRYLIKTRGQQVTLSCSPISGHRSVSWYQQTPGQGLQFLFEYFSETQRNKGNFPGRFSGRQFSNSRSEMNVSTLELGDSALYLCASSGAGTGGREQFFGPGTRLTVL.